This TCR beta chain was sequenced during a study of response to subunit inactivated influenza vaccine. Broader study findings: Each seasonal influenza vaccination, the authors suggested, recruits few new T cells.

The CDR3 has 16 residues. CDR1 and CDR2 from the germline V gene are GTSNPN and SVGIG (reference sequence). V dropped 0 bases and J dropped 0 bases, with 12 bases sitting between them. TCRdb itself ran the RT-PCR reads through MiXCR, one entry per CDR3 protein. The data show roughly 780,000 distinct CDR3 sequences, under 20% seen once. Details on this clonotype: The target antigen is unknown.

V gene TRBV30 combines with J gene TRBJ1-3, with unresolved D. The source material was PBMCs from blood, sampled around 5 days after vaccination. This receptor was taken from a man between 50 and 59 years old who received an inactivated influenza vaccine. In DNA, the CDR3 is TGTGCCTGGAGTGTTCGGAACGGTCGCTCTGGAAACACCATATATTTT. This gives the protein CAWSVRNGRSGNTIYF.